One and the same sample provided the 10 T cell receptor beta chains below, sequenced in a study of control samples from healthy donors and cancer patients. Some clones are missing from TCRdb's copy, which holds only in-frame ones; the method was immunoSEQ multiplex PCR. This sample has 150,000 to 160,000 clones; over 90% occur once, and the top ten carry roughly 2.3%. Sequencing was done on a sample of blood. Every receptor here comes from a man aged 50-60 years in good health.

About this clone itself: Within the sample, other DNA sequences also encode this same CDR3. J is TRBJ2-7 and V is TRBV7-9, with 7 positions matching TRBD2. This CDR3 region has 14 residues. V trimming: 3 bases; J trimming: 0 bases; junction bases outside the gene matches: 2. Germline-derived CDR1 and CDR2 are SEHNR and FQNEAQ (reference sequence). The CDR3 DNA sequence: TGTGCCAGCAGCTTTGGCGGGAGCTCCTACGAGCAGTACTTC. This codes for CASSFGGSSYEQYF. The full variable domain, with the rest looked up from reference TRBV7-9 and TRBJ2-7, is DTGVSQNPRHKITKRGQNVTFRCDPISEHNRLYWYRQTLGQGPEFLTYFQNEAQLEKSRLLSDRFSAERPKGSFSTLEIQRTEQGDSAMYLCASSFGGSSYEQYFGPGTRLTVT.

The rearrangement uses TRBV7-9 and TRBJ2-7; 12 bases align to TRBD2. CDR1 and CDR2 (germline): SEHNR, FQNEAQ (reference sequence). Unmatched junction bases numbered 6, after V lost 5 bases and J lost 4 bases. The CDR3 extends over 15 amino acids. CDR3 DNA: TGTGCCAGCAGCGTAGGGGGACTAGCGGGTTACGAGCAGTACTTC. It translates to CASSVGGLAGYEQYF.

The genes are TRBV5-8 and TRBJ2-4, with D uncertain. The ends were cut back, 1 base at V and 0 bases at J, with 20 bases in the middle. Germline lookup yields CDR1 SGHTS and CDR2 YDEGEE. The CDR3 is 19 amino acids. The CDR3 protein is CASSLFGARGNIAKNIQYF. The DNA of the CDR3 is TGTGCCAGCAGCTTGTTCGGCGCGAGAGGCAACATAGCCAAAAACATTCAGTACTTC.

The CDR3 is CASSPRTVATNEKLFF. The DNA of the CDR3 is TGTGCCAGCTCACCTAGGACAGTTGCAACTAATGAAAAACTGTTTTTT. The chain links TRBV18 to TRBJ1-4, with D maybe TRBD1 (6 bases). Germline V lookup: CDR1 KGHSH, CDR2 LQKENI. The CDR3 loop spans 16 amino acids. With 3 bases removed from V and 0 bases from J, the gap between germline ends came to 11 bases.

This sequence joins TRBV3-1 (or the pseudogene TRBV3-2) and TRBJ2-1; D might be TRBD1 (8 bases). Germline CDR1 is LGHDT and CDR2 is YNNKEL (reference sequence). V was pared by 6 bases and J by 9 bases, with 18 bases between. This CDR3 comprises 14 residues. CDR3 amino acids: CASSQPGGGGEQFF. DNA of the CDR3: TGTGCCAGCAGTCAACCAGGGGGCGGGGGTGAGCAGTTCTTC.

CDR3 in amino acids: CASSRTGGQETQYF. The DNA for the CDR3 is TGTGCCAGCAGCCGCACGGGGGGACAAGAGACCCAGTACTTC. This chain uses TRBV28 with TRBJ2-5; 7 bases are shared with TRBD2. Losses at the gene ends were 6 bases for V and 2 bases for J; bases not matched to a gene: 6. The length of the CDR3 is 14 residues. Germline V CDR1 and CDR2: MDHEN, SYDVKM.

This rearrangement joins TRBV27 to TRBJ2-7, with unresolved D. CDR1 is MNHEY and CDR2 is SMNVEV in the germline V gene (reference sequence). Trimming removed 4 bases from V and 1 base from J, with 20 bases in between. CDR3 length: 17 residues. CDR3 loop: CASSSPALGIRSYEQYF. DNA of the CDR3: TGTGCCAGCAGTTCCCCCGCGCTGGGGATACGTTCCTACGAGCAGTACTTC.

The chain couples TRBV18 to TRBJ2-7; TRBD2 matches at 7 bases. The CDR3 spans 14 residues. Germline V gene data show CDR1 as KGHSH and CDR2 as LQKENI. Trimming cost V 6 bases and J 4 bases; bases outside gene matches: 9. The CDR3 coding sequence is TGTGCCAGCTCCCCTGGCACTAGCGAATACGAGCAGTACTTC. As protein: CASSPGTSEYEQYF.

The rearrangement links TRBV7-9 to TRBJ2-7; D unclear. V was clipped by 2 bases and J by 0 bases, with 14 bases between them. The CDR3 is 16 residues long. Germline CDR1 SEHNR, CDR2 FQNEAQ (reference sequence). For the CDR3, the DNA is TGTGCCAGCAGCTTAAGAACAGTGACCCGCTCCTACGAGCAGTACTTC. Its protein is CASSLRTVTRSYEQYF. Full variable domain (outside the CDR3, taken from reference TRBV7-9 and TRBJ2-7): DTGVSQNPRHKITKRGQNVTFRCDPISEHNRLYWYRQTLGQGPEFLTYFQNEAQLEKSRLLSDRFSAERPKGSFSTLEIQRTEQGDSAMYLCASSLRTVTRSYEQYFGPGTRLTVT.

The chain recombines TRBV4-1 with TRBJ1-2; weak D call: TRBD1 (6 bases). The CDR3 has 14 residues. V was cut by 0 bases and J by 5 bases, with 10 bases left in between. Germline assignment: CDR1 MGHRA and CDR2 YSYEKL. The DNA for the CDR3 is TGCGCCAGCAGCCAAGAAAGGACAGCTTATGGCTACACCTTC. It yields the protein CASSQERTAYGYTF.